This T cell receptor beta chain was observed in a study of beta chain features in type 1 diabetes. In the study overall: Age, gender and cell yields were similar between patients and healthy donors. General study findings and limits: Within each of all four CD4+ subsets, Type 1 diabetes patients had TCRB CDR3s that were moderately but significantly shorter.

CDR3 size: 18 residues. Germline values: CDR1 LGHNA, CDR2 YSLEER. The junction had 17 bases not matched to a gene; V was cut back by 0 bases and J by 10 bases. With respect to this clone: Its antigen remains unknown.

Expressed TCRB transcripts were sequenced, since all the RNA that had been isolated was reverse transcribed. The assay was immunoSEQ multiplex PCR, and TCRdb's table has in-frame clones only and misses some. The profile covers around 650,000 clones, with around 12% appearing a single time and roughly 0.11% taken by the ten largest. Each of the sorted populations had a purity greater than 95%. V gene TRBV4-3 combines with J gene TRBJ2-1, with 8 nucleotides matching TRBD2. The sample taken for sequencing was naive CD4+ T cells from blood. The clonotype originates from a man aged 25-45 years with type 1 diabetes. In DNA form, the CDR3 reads TGCGCCAGCAGCCAAGATAGTAATGGGCGGGGGGAATCCAACGAGCAGTTCTTC. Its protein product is CASSQDSNGRGESNEQFF.